The rows below give T cell receptor beta chains drawn from one sample of a study of blood T cells in healthy people across ages. From the 5' RACE reads, TCRdb called clonotypes with MiXCR, one entry per CDR3 protein. The sample lists roughly 700,000 distinct CDR3 sequences, around 49% seen once, with roughly 34% in the top ten. The sample comprised blood. Source of these receptors: a woman between 55 and 75 years old in good health. Each CDR3 is given with its conserved first and last residue. Each record gives: clone size, V gene, J gene, D gene, CDR3 DNA, CDR3 protein. The D gene is left open where the match is weak. Part of the rows lack a size; the others show once, few, many or a class for expanded clones.

size: few; V: TRBV5-1; J: TRBJ2-7; D: -; DNA: TGCGCCAGCAGCTTGGGGTCTAGCTCCTACAATGAGCAGTACTTC; CDR3: CASSLGSSSYNEQYF
size: -; V: TRBV15; J: TRBJ2-7; D: -; DNA: TGTGCCACCAGCACCTCCCTCCGCGGGATTTCCTACAATGAGCAGTACTTC; CDR3: CATSTSLRGISYNEQYF
size: -; V: TRBV20-1; J: TRBJ2-5; D: -; DNA: TGCAGTGCTAGAGATCATCGGGACGGCCAAGAGACCCAGTACTTC; CDR3: CSARDHRDGQETQYF
size: -; V: TRBV11-2; J: TRBJ2-5; D: -; DNA: TGTGCCAGCAGCTTCCGCACAATCAAAGAGACCCAGTACTTC; CDR3: CASSFRTIKETQYF
size: -; V: TRBV5-1; J: TRBJ2-7; D: -; DNA: TGCGCCAGCAGCGGGTGGACGGATTCCTACAATGAGCAGTACTTC; CDR3: CASSGWTDSYNEQYF
size: -; V: TRBV28; J: TRBJ2-1; D: TRBD1; DNA: TGTGCCAGCAGTTTATTCGGGACAGGGGGCAAGCGGGAGTGGGGAAATGAGCAGTTCTTC; CDR3: CASSLFGTGGKREWGNEQFF
size: few; V: TRBV29-1; J: TRBJ2-5; D: -; DNA: TGCAGCGGGGGGGACGGAAGGGAGACCCAGTACTTC; CDR3: CSGGDGRETQYF
size: few; V: TRBV28; J: TRBJ2-7; D: -; DNA: TGTGCCAGCAGTTTTTCTAGCCCTCCCTACGAGCAGTACTTC; CDR3: CASSFSSPPYEQYF
size: -; V: TRBV18; J: TRBJ1-2; D: -; DNA: TGTGCCAGCTCACCAACACGCCTTAACTATGGCTACACCTTC; CDR3: CASSPTRLNYGYTF
size: -; V: TRBV6-5; J: TRBJ2-5; D: -; DNA: TGTGCCAGCAGTTACCCGAGCGACGGAGAGGGAGAGACCCAGTACTTC; CDR3: CASSYPSDGEGETQYF
size: few; V: TRBV20-1; J: TRBJ1-1; D: -; DNA: TGCAGTGCTAAGGGGTTAATGAACACTGAAGCTTTCTTT; CDR3: CSAKGLMNTEAFF
size: few; V: TRBV20-1; J: TRBJ2-3; D: -; DNA: TGCAGTGCTAGAGATAGAAGGAGTGCAGATACGCAGTATTTT; CDR3: CSARDRRSADTQYF
size: -; V: TRBV6-2/TRBV6-3; J: TRBJ1-1; D: -; DNA: TGTGCCAGCACCGGGACACTGAACACTGAAGCTTTCTTT; CDR3: CASTGTLNTEAFF
size: -; V: TRBV5-1; J: TRBJ2-2; D: TRBD2; DNA: TGCGCCAGCCTAGCGCAGCCGGGACTACACGACACCGGGGAGCTGTTTTTT; CDR3: CASLAQPGLHDTGELFF
size: -; V: TRBV7-2; J: TRBJ2-5; D: -; DNA: TGTGCCAGCAGCTTAATGGGATACCAAGAGACCCAGTACTTC; CDR3: CASSLMGYQETQYF
size: -; V: TRBV20-1; J: TRBJ2-5; D: -; DNA: TGCAGTGCTAGAGGGAAAAATGAGCAGTACTTC; CDR3: CSARGKNEQYF
size: -; V: TRBV20-1; J: TRBJ2-7; D: -; DNA: TGCAGTGCTAGTCCAATTCAGGGACCCCCTGCGAGGGAGCAGTACTTC; CDR3: CSASPIQGPPAREQYF
size: -; V: TRBV18; J: TRBJ1-4; D: -; DNA: TGTGCCAGCTCTCCTTCAAGGGATGAAAAACTGTTTTTT; CDR3: CASSPSRDEKLFF
size: -; V: TRBV10-3; J: TRBJ2-1; D: TRBD2; DNA: TGTGCCATCAGGGGCGAACTAGCGGGAGCCTACAATGAGCAGTTCTTC; CDR3: CAIRGELAGAYNEQFF
size: -; V: TRBV20-1; J: TRBJ2-7; D: -; DNA: TGCAGTGCTCGAGACACAAGCTCCTACGAGCAGTACTTC; CDR3: CSARDTSSYEQYF
size: -; V: TRBV20-1; J: TRBJ2-1; D: TRBD2; DNA: TGCAGTGCTAGAGATCTTGGACTAGCTCGAGGTGAGCAGTTCTTC; CDR3: CSARDLGLARGEQFF
size: -; V: TRBV20-1; J: TRBJ2-5; D: TRBD1; DNA: TGCAGTGCTAGGTCCACAGGGGAGCAGTACTTC; CDR3: CSARSTGEQYF
size: -; V: TRBV27; J: TRBJ2-7; D: -; DNA: TGTGCCAGCAGTTTTCAGGGGAAACGCGAGCAGTACTTC; CDR3: CASSFQGKREQYF